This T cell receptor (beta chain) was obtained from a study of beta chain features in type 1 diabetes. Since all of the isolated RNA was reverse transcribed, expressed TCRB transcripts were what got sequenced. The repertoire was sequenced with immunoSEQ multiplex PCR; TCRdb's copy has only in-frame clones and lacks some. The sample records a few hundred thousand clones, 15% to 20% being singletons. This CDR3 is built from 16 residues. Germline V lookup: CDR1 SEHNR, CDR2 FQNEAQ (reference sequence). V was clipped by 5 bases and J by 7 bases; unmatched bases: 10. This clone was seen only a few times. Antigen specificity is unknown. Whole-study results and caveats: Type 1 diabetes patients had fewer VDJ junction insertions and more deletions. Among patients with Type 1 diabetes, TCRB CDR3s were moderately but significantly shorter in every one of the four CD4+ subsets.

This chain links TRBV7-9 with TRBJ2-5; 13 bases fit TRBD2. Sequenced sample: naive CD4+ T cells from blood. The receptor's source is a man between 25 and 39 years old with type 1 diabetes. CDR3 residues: CASSPGTSGIFVTQYF. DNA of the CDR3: TGTGCCAGCAGCCCCGGGACTAGCGGGATCTTTGTGACCCAGTACTTC. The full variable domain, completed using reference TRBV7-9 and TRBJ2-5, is DTGVSQNPRHKITKRGQNVTFRCDPISEHNRLYWYRQTLGQGPEFLTYFQNEAQLEKSRLLSDRFSAERPKGSFSTLEIQRTEQGDSAMYLCASSPGTSGIFVTQYFGPGTRLLVL.